This T cell receptor (beta chain) was recorded in a study of blood T cell repertoires in COVID-19. Whole-study context: From T cells, B-cell-depleted T cells, or PBMCs came the material, which was cDNA or gDNA.

The V segment lost 2 bases and the J segment 0 bases; nucleotides outside the gene matches: 9. The germline CDR1 and CDR2 sequences are SEHNR and FQNEAQ (reference sequence). The length of the CDR3 is 18 residues. The repertoire was sequenced with immunoSEQ multiplex PCR; TCRdb's copy has only in-frame clones and lacks some. The data show some 300,000 clones, about nine tenths seen once. Sequenced material: PBMCs or T cells enriched from blood (not recorded which). The V gene is TRBV7-9, the J gene TRBJ1-2, with TRBD1 identical over 10 bases. The origin of this receptor is a young man who had recovered from COVID-19. CDR3 in amino acids: CASSLSGTGVSANYGYTF. The DNA for the CDR3 is TGTGCCAGCAGCTTATCCGGGACAGGGGTTTCAGCTAACTATGGCTACACCTTC. Supplemented by reference TRBV7-9 and TRBJ1-2, the full variable domain reads DTGVSQNPRHKITKRGQNVTFRCDPISEHNRLYWYRQTLGQGPEFLTYFQNEAQLEKSRLLSDRFSAERPKGSFSTLEIQRTEQGDSAMYLCASSLSGTGVSANYGYTFGSGTRLTVV.